Shown below are 20 T cell receptor beta chains from a single sample sequenced in a study of read filtering for tumor transcriptome and immune sequencing (dated by TCRdb to the early 2020s). Sequencing instrument: Illumina HiSeq 4000. Starting from approximately 400 ng RNA, TCR libraries were constructed with the Immunoverse kit using molecular barcoded adaptors that cover the alpha/delta and beta/gamma chains. TCRdb applied fastp at Q25 and MiXCR to the public reads, then kept only in-frame beta chains. Each CDR3 protein gets just one entry, which takes the most common genes and DNA from the rows behind it. The sample contains about 62,000 distinct CDR3 sequences, around 19% of them found a single time. Approximately 10% of the sample is taken by the ten largest. Material for sequencing was a population of CD138-negative cells sorted from bone marrow. The sample's cell subset or site label, in plain terms: bone marrow mononuclear cells depleted of CD138+ plasma/myeloma cells by negative magnetic selection. The receptor source for this set is a donor at least 40 years old with multiple myeloma.

This clonotype was observed many times. This chain uses TRBV5-6 with TRBJ2-1; 7 bases are shared with TRBD1. V lost 3 bases to trimming and J lost 3 bases; unmatched junction nucleotides: 6. CDR1 SGHDT and CDR2 YYEEEE come from the germline V gene. The CDR3 is 15 residues long. CDR3 sequence: CASSYTDRVYNEQFF. The CDR3 DNA is TGTGCCAGCAGCTATACCGACAGGGTCTACAATGAGCAGTTCTTC.

This clonotype was detected many times. The chain combines TRBV20-1 with TRBJ2-6; TRBD1 matches at 12 bases. Looked up from germline, CDR1 is DFQATT and CDR2 is SNEGSKA (reference sequence). J gave up 9 bases and V 6 bases, and 18 bases lay outside the gene matches. This CDR3 is 18 amino acids long. The CDR3 sequence is CSAVPAPGQGASGNVLTF. In DNA, the CDR3 is TGCAGTGCAGTACCCGCTCCGGGACAGGGGGCCAGTGGCAACGTCCTGACTTTC.

In regard to this clonotype: A far larger clone differs by one base, so this is likely a read error. This CDR3 is missing its conserved last phenylalanine or tryptophan, likely due to a read error. V gene TRBV6-1 combines with J gene TRBJ2-1; 7 bases align to TRBD1. Germline trimming cut 5 bases from V and 0 bases from J; bases unmatched to any gene: 4. Germline V lookup: CDR1 MNHNS, CDR2 SASEGT. The CDR3 is 15 amino acids. DNA for the CDR3: TGTGCCAGCAGTTCGACAGGGAGCTCCTACAATGAGCAGTTCCTC. Protein: CASSSTGSSYNEQFL.

This clonotype was seen at least ten times. A read error may be the cause here, since a much bigger clone is one base away. J is TRBJ2-3 and V is TRBV3-1; D gene ambiguous. The J call may be incorrect, as the DNA end agrees better with TRBJ1-5. This CDR3 is built from 18 residues. Germline CDR1 is LGHDT and CDR2 is YNNKEL (reference sequence). As DNA, the CDR3 is TGTGCCAGCAGCCAAGATGAAGAGCGCCCACCGGGCACAGATACGCAGCATTTT. The encoded protein is CASSQDEERPPGTDTQHF.

In its sample, this clonotype was seen many times. CDR3 sequence: CASSPTGAPNYGYTF. CDR3 bases: TGTGCCAGCAGCCCGACAGGGGCTCCCAACTATGGCTACACCTTC. The chain has TRBV7-8 and TRBJ1-2, with 8 positions matching TRBD1. The CDR3 consists of 15 residues. Germline values: CDR1 SGHVS, CDR2 FQNEAQ. V gave up 5 bases and J gave up 2 bases; unmatched junction bases: 7.

J is TRBJ2-2 and V is TRBV14, with a tentative D call TRBD2 (7 bases). The germline gives CDR1 SGHDN, CDR2 FVKESK. The germline V and J ends were trimmed by 6 bases and 4 bases, with 21 bases remaining between them. The CDR3 spans 17 residues. CDR3 nucleotides: TGTGCCAGCAGTAGATCGGCGGCGGGGGCCATCACCGGGGAGCTGTTTTTT. It codes for CASSRSAAGAITGELFF.

This clonotype came up many times. The V call is TRBV21-1, the J call TRBJ2-7; the table's D call, TRBD1, has no DNA check behind it. TRBV21-1 is assigned pseudogene status. The CDR3 sequence is 15 residues long. This chain's CDR3 is CASSKHGGEAYEQYF. As DNA, the CDR3 is TGTGCCAGCAGCAAACACGGGGGAGAAGCCTACGAGCAGTACTTC.

This clonotype was counted at least ten times. The J gene is TRBJ2-7, the V gene TRBV3-1; TRBD1 might be the D (6 bases). Trimming stripped 0 bases from V and 3 bases from J, with 9 bases between. There are 14 residues in the CDR3. From germline, CDR1 is LGHDT and CDR2 YNNKEL (reference sequence). The CDR3 reads CASSQDARGYEQYF. CDR3 bases: TGTGCCAGCAGCCAAGATGCCAGGGGCTACGAGCAGTACTTC.

There are many counts of this clonotype. The genes are TRBV30 and TRBJ2-1; D uncertain. There are 14 residues in the CDR3. V was trimmed by 4 bases and J by 5 bases, leaving 15 bases between them. The germline CDR1 and CDR2 sequences are GTSNPN and SVGIG (reference sequence). This CDR3 is CAWNAPLGHNEQFF. In DNA, the CDR3 is TGTGCCTGGAATGCGCCCCTTGGCCACAATGAGCAGTTCTTC.

This clonotype came up a few times. The V and J genes are TRBV19 and TRBJ2-7; D is perhaps TRBD2 (6 bases). Trimming pared 3 bases from V and 1 base from J, leaving 13 bases between. CDR3 length: 15 residues. In germline, CDR1 is LNHDA, CDR2 SQIVND (reference sequence). The CDR3 sequence: CASSISGTSSYEQYF. The CDR3 DNA is TGTGCCAGTAGTATCTCTGGGACTTCTTCCTACGAGCAGTACTTC.

This clonotype has only a few counts. This sequence joins TRBV20-1 and TRBJ1-2; no definite D call. CDR1 and CDR2 (germline): DFQATT, SNEGSKA (reference sequence). Trimming cost V 5 bases and J 9 bases, with 16 bases left between them. This CDR3 is 12 amino acids long. DNA of the CDR3: TGCAGTGCTGTCCCAGTGGCGAGGCGCTACACCTTC. Translation gives CSAVPVARRYTF.

This clonotype has ten or more counts. This CDR3 reads CAWNSRGTGGSQYF. Written as DNA, the CDR3 is TGTGCCTGGAACTCTCGAGGCACAGGAGGGTCCCAGTACTTC. The chain employs TRBV30 and TRBJ2-5; D perhaps matches TRBD2 (6 bases). Trimming took 4 bases from V and 9 from J, leaving 21 bases between them. CDR1 GTSNPN and CDR2 SVGIG come from the germline V gene (reference sequence). The length of the CDR3 is 14 residues.

As to this clonotype: Because the CDR3 is missing its conserved closing phenylalanine or tryptophan, this is likely a read error. J is TRBJ2-1 and V is TRBV29-1; 7 positions match TRBD1. V shed 8 bases and J 2 bases; nucleotides not matched to a gene: 9. This CDR3 has 14 residues. Germline V gene sequence: CDR1 SQVTM, CDR2 ANQGSEA. Here the CDR3 reads CSTLGQWTYNEQFS. CDR3 DNA sequence: TGCAGCACTTTGGGACAGTGGACCTACAATGAGCAGTTCTCC.

This clonotype has at least ten counts. CDR3 protein: CAISDSSGQETQYF. As DNA, the CDR3 is TGTGCCATCAGTGATAGTAGCGGACAAGAGACCCAGTACTTC. The V gene is TRBV10-3, the J gene TRBJ2-5; D is perhaps TRBD2 (6 bases). Germline V CDR1 and CDR2: ENHRY, SYGVKD. V shed 3 bases and J shed 2 bases, with 10 bases lying between them. The CDR3 has 14 residues.

The rearrangement links TRBV6-5 to TRBJ2-1; 12 nucleotides line up with TRBD2. Germline CDR1 is MNHEY and CDR2 is SVGAGI. The CDR3 covers 16 residues. With V trimmed by 7 bases and J by 2 bases, 6 bases remained unmatched. The CDR3 loop reads CASIGRTSGAYNEQFF. CDR3 coding DNA: TGTGCCAGCATCGGCAGGACTAGCGGGGCCTACAATGAGCAGTTCTTC.

This clonotype was seen at least ten times. The genes are TRBV5-1 and TRBJ2-7, with D perhaps matching TRBD2 (5 bases). The CDR3 has 13 amino acids. CDR1 is SGHRS and CDR2 is YFSETQ in the germline V gene. Trimming stripped 6 bases from V and 4 bases from J, with 14 bases between. Here the CDR3 reads CASTSDGEYEQYF. Here the CDR3 DNA reads TGCGCCAGCACGAGCGACGGGGAATACGAGCAGTACTTC.

A remark on this clonotype: This may be a read error, as it is one base from a much larger clone. This chain joins TRBV12-3 or TRBV12-4 and TRBJ1-1; 9 bases fit TRBD1. The CDR3 has 14 residues. The DNA for the CDR3 is TGTGCCGGCAGGGGACAGGGTAATAACACTGAAGCTTTCTTT. Its translation: CAGRGQGNNTEAFF.

This clonotype has at least ten counts. The junction shows a germline mismatch at one end, possibly a read error. The chain has TRBV7-7 and TRBJ2-1; D gene unclear. In germline, CDR1 is SSHAT, CDR2 FNYEAQ (reference sequence). The CDR3 consists of 12 residues. The CDR3 protein is CASSPPGGEQFF. CDR3 DNA sequence: TGTGCTAGCAGCCCGCCTGGCGGCGAGCAGTTCTTC.

This clonotype has more than one count but fewer than ten. V and J are TRBV12-3 or TRBV12-4 and TRBJ2-5; D ambiguous. This CDR3 is 15 amino acids long. V gave up 5 bases and J gave up 5 bases, with 18 bases separating them. The CDR3 sequence: CASSTRPSPSETQYF. The DNA of the CDR3 is TGTGCCAGCAGTACCCGTCCAAGCCCCAGCGAGACCCAGTACTTC.

This clonotype appeared many times. The J gene is TRBJ1-1, the V gene TRBV10-2, with a weak D call TRBD1 (6 bases). Per the germline V gene, CDR1 is WSHSY and CDR2 is SAAADI. V shed 6 bases and J shed 2 bases, with 10 bases lying between them. This CDR3 is built from 13 residues. The CDR3 sequence is CASRQGSNTEAFF. The CDR3 nucleotides read TGCGCCAGCAGACAGGGCTCAAACACTGAAGCTTTCTTT.